The clone carrying this T cell receptor beta chain was picked up a small number of times. Its antigen is unidentified. The data were obtained in a study of identical twins. Study-wide points: Twins shared beta out-of-frame sequences in excess, but this excess was weaker.

TCRdb reprocessed the 5' RACE reads via MiXCR and lists one record per CDR3 protein. The repertoire holds 700,000 or so distinct CDR3 sequences, 21% seen once, with around 4.4% in the top ten. Each donor was a healthy Caucasian. This CDR3 is 13 amino acids long. Another study also made use of these data, one on T cells expressing NK-cell markers. In that study: Repertoire data for TCR beta were derived from sorted T cells (CD3+CD56+NKG2C+, CD3+CD56+NKG2C- and CD3+CD56-NKG2C+). Dominant NKG2C+ clonotypes made up about 1.0-7.0% of CD8+ T cells in roughly six donors.

Sequenced: PBMCs. This TCR was recovered from a woman aged 18-30 years in good health. V is TRBV21-1 and J is TRBJ2-1; the D call TRBD1 from the table was never checked on the DNA. TRBV21-1 is a recognized pseudogene. CDR3 sequence reads: CASSQPEGTEQFF. The DNA of the CDR3 is TGTGCCAGCAGCCAACCCGAAGGGACCGAGCAGTTCTTC.